This paragraph reports one T cell receptor beta chain. Germline lookup yields CDR1 LNHDA and CDR2 SQIVND (reference sequence). This CDR3 contains 15 residues. V dropped 10 bases and J dropped 6 bases, with 21 bases sitting between them. The source of the sample is a study of T cell responses to AZD1222 COVID-19 vaccine. Measured with immunoSEQ multiplex PCR; TCRdb has only the in-frame clones, and not every one. Here the sample spans approximately 140,000 clones, roughly 94% being singletons. Sequenced here: peripheral blood, sampled on day 0 of AZD1222 vaccination. The chain recombines TRBV19 with TRBJ2-2; perhaps TRBD1 as D (5 bases). The sequence was obtained from an adult in good health. CDR3 residues: CATNPNRRWSGELFF. CDR3 coding DNA: TGTGCCACCAACCCGAACAGGCGTTGGTCCGGGGAGCTGTTTTTT.